The sequence of this T cell receptor (beta chain) was determined in a study of siplizumab effects on memory and regulatory T cells. Study-wide points: It was never confirmed that proliferating Tregs from siplizumab cultures were suppressive. Some alloreactive sequences were traceable to unstimulated CD4+ memory cells, and siplizumab significantly reduced them. Most proliferating CD4+ or CD8+ clones, roughly 80-97%, had no naive or memory assignment.

V was cut by 7 bases and J by 1 base, with 13 bases left in between. Per germline, CDR1 GTSNPN and CDR2 SVGIG (reference sequence). This CDR3 spans 13 amino acids. Method: immunoSEQ multiplex PCR; TCRdb's copy keeps in-frame clones and lacks some. The data show 99,000 or so clones, roughly 93% seen once. Points on this clone: What it binds is not known.

The sample consisted of Tregs sorted from blood. This TCR was recovered from a human donor in good health. The chain has TRBV30 and TRBJ2-5; D is perhaps TRBD1 or TRBD2 (5 bases each). This CDR3 is CAYNWGIQETQYF. The CDR3 coding sequence is TGTGCCTACAACTGGGGGATCCAAGAGACCCAGTACTTC.